The TCR beta chain described here comes from a study of identical twins. General study results and limits: There were fewer insertions in abundant cord blood beta clonotypes, but memory repertoires showed no such pattern.

Worth noting for this clonotype: What it binds is not known.

Trimming took off 1 base at V and 0 bases at J, with 7 bases between the two ends. The CDR3 is 16 amino acids. Germline assignment: CDR1 LGHNT and CDR2 FRNRAP. TCRdb re-derived calls from the 5' RACE reads in MiXCR, one entry per CDR3 protein. This table holds approximately 670,000 distinct CDR3 sequences, over 5% found once. The TCR originated in a man between 18 and 35 years old in good health. Sequencing was done on a sample of naive T cells sorted from blood. The chain is built from TRBV12-5 and TRBJ2-6; no reliable D call. CDR3 amino acids: CASGLGAASGANVLTF. The CDR3 bases are TGTGCTAGTGGTTTGGGGGCGGCCTCTGGGGCCAACGTCCTGACTTTC. The full variable domain, in which reference TRBV12-5 and TRBJ2-6 provide the parts outside the CDR3, is DARVTQTPRHKVTEMGQEVTMRCQPILGHNTVFWYRQTMMQGLELLAYFRNRAPLDDSGMPKDRFSAEMPDATLATLKIQPSEPRDSAVYFCASGLGAASGANVLTFGAGSRLTVL.